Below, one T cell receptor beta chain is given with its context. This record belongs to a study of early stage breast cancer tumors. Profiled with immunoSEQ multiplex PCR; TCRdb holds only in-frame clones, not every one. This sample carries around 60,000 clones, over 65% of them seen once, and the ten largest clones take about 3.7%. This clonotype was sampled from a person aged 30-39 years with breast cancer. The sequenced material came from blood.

The CDR3: CASSLWTLGTAIISYEQYF. For the CDR3, the DNA is TGTGCCAGCAGTTTATGGACTCTCGGGACAGCGATTATCTCCTACGAGCAGTACTTC. The chain recombines TRBV28 with TRBJ2-7, with 7 bases identical to TRBD1. The ends lost 0 bases at V and 0 bases at J; junction bases unmatched: 14. Germline lookup yields CDR1 MDHEN and CDR2 SYDVKM. This CDR3 has 19 residues.